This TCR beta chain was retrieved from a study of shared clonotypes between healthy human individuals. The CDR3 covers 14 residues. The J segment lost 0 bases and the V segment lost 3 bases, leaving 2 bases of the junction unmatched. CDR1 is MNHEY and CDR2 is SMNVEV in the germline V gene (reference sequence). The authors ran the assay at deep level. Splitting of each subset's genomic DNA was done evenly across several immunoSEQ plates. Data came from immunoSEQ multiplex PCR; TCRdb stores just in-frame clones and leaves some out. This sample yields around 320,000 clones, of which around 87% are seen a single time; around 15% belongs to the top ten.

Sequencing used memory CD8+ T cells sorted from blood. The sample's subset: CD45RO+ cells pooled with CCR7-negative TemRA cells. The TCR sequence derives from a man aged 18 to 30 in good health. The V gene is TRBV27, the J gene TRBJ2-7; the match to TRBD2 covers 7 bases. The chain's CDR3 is CASSFGTTSYEQYF. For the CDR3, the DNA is TGTGCCAGCAGTTTTGGGACTACCTCCTACGAGCAGTACTTC.